This T cell receptor beta chain was captured in a study of beta chain features in type 1 diabetes. Of the isolated RNA, all was reverse transcribed, and so the sequenced material was expressed TCRB transcripts. Some clones are missing from TCRdb's copy, which holds only in-frame ones; the method was immunoSEQ multiplex PCR. The sample contains 600,000 to 650,000 clones, around 15% of which appear only once. CDR1 is MNHEY, CDR2 SVGAGI, per germline. This CDR3 is 14 amino acids long. The V segment lost 6 bases and the J segment 4 bases; nucleotides outside the gene matches: 4. Via CD45RO/CCR7/CD25/CD127/CD95/CD27, cells of the CD4+ naive, central memory, regulatory and stem cell-like memory subsets were sorted.

Sequencing used naive CD4+ T cells from blood. The sequence was obtained from a man between 18 and 29 years old in good health. The genes are TRBV6-5 and TRBJ1-1; 11 bases are a match to TRBD1. The CDR3 reads CASRAGTGGTEAFF. In nucleotides, the CDR3 is TGTGCCAGCAGGGCCGGGACAGGGGGCACTGAAGCTTTCTTT.